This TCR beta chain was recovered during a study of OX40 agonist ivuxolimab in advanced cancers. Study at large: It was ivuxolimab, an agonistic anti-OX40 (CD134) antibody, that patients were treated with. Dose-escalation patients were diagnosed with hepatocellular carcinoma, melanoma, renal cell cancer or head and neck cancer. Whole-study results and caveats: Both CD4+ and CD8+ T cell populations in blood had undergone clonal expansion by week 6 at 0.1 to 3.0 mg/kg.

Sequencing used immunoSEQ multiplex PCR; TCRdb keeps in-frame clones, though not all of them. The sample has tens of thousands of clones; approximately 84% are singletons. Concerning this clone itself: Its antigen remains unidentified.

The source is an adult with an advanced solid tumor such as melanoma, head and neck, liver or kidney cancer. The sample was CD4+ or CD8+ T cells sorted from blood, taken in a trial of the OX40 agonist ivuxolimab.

The DNA of the CDR3 is TGTGCCAGCAGTTACTCGTTTACGGGGGGGAGGTATACGCAGTATTTT. Its translation is CASSYSFTGGRYTQYF. The rearrangement uses TRBV6-5 and TRBJ2-3; TRBD2 matches 8 bases. CDR3 length: 16 amino acids. Germline trimming cut 0 bases from V and 7 bases from J; bases unmatched to any gene: 9. Germline V gene sequence: CDR1 MNHEY, CDR2 SVGAGI.